The T cell receptor (beta chain) under discussion was sequenced for a study of blood T cell repertoires in COVID-19 (dated by TCRdb to 2020 to 2022). For the study in its entirety: Collaborator samples came from the United States, Italy and Spain and covered acute and convalescent phases of COVID-19. The prospective study material was composed of cDNA or gDNA derived from T cells, B-cell-depleted T cells, or PBMCs. Deeply sampled blood TCRbeta repertoires from subjects exposed to, actively infected with, or recovered from COVID-19 were included in the dataset. The repertoires were released in a freely available public database intended as a resource for research on the immune response to SARS-CoV-2. Samples came from the ongoing ImmuneRACE study (first 160 participants) plus 1,254 subjects from 6 global collaborators. Sample metadata almost always included a de-identified subject ID, COVID-19 status, age in years and sex. HLA class I and class II types, where available, came from metadata supplied by the sample provider rather than from assay-based typing.

In the prospective study, participants were 18 to 89 years old, resided in about two dozen geographic areas of the United States, and were enrolled through a virtual design. Cohort assignment in the prospective study relied on participant-reported clinical history from a screening survey and a study questionnaire. In the prospective study, mobile phlebotomists collected whole blood, serum and a nasopharyngeal or oropharyngeal swab from each participant. Over a roughly 2-month period, participants in the prospective study had the option of providing additional blood draws and questionnaires. Before DNA extraction, blood samples from the prospective study were shipped at room temperature or frozen. TCRbeta CDR3 regions were amplified from genomic DNA using the immunoSEQ Assay, a bias-controlled multiplex PCR. The authors processed their data as follows. Nucleated cell counts per sample were estimated from amplification of reference gene primers within the assay. To quantify the absolute abundance of each unique TCRbeta CDR3 rearrangement, sequence reads were collapsed and filtered. For each sample, productive Simpson clonality was calculated as the square root of Simpson's diversity index over productive rearrangements. Entries here come from immuneACCESS through TCRdb and include only in-frame sequences with V and J called. Some clones fail to appear in such tables; in the studies checked, an unresolved V gene covers under half of the shortfall, and the cause of the remainder is unknown. V and J calls and clone size come straight from that table; D and trimming were deduced from the DNA. The sample records about 200,000 clones, 89% of which are singletons. The ten largest clones take up around 3.7% of the sample.

Overall results and qualifications from the work: Clinical and demographic metadata were provided uncurated, with the amount varying by source and participant.

The CDR3 numbers 16 residues from cysteine through phenylalanine. Only CDR3 DNA is held: 48 bases, read in frame from base 1. CDR1 and CDR2, looked up from the germline V gene, are SGHVS and FNYEAQ. V loses 5 bases at its end and J loses 1 base; junction bases beyond the gene matches: 5. To note about this clone: Its specific antigen is unknown. Per-base qualities were not stored, and no clone one base away is much larger.

Sequences were obtained from PBMCs or T cells enriched from blood (not recorded which). The chain is encoded by TRBV7-6 joined to TRBJ2-3; the junction holds 11 bases that match TRBD2. The TCR originated in a woman aged 25 to 39 with acute COVID-19. The CDR3 protein: CASSLPGLAGTDTQYF. The bases are TGTGCCAGCAGCCTCCCGGGACTAGCGGGCACAGATACGCAGTATTTT. The CDR3, completed at both ends by the reference TRBV7-6 and TRBJ2-3 genes, gives the full variable domain GAGVSQSPRYKVTKRGQDVALRCDPISGHVSLYWYRQALGQGPEFLTYFNYEAQQDKSGLPNDRFSAERPEGSISTLTIQRTEQRDSAMYRCASSLPGLAGTDTQYFGPGTRLTVL.